This T cell receptor (beta chain) is drawn from a study of blood T cell repertoires in COVID-19. In the study overall: In each case, the material was cDNA or gDNA derived from T cells, B-cell-depleted T cells, or PBMCs.

The V gene end was trimmed by 6 bases and the J gene end by 2 bases; junction bases not matched to a gene: 7. The CDR3 runs to 15 residues. Germline V CDR1 and CDR2: MNHEY, SMNVEV (reference sequence). Per the original data handling: Reference gene primer amplification in the assay estimated nucleated cell counts. Repertoires were generated with immunoSEQ multiplex PCR, while TCRdb's copy carries only in-frame clones and drops some. That table gives V, J and clone size, and the DNA gave D and trimming. The table shows around 250,000 clones, with more than 70% occurring only once. This sequence originates from a man older than 75 with acute or convalescent COVID-19. V is TRBV27 and J is TRBJ2-3, with 8 positions matching TRBD2. Source material: peripheral blood. CDR3 region: CASSHGGLVTDTQYF. CDR3 coding DNA: TGTGCCAGCAGCCATGGGGGACTAGTCACAGATACGCAGTATTTT.